This T cell receptor beta chain appears in the sequencing data of a study of blood T cell repertoires in COVID-19. Study summary: There were acute and convalescent COVID-19 samples, and they came from the United States, Italy and Spain. From T cells, B-cell-depleted T cells, or PBMCs came the material, which was cDNA or gDNA.

In the original workflow: Reference gene primer amplification in the assay estimated nucleated cell counts. Clones were read by immunoSEQ multiplex PCR, and TCRdb kept only the in-frame ones, dropping some. The DNA gave D and trimming, while V, J and clone size come from that table. This table holds roughly 90,000 clones, 85% to 90% found once. The CDR3 runs to 14 residues. Trimming left V 1 base short and J 7 bases short, with 11 bases between. CDR1 and CDR2 (germline): WNHNN, SYGVQD (reference sequence). The TCR originated in a human donor with active COVID-19. The donor label of this sample is uncertain. This chain uses TRBV10-1 with TRBJ2-4, with a weak D call TRBD2 (5 bases). The sample comprised peripheral blood. CDR3 nucleotides: TGCGCCAGCAGTGAGTACCTCCGGGATAACATTCAGTACTTC. Its translation: CASSEYLRDNIQYF.